These T cell receptor beta chains were read from a single sample in a study of patients and donors after allogeneic stem cell transplantation. TCRdb called the RT-PCR reads again in MiXCR, with one record for every CDR3 protein. The table has around 27,000 distinct CDR3 sequences, about 8% seen once; the top ten hold about 50%. The sequenced sample was blood, either unsorted or a sorted T cell fraction (not recorded which). The receptors were gathered from a human donor who was either an allogeneic HSCT recipient or a stem cell or donor lymphocyte infusion donor (not recorded which). It is not recorded whose cells these are; they may come from a transplant donor. Each CDR3 is given with its conserved first and last residue. The order of the fields is clone size, D gene, J gene, V gene, CDR3 protein, CDR3 DNA. D genes are given only for firm matches. The listing skips clone size in some rows; elsewhere it reads once, few, many or a size class.

size: many
D: TRBD2
J: TRBJ2-3
V: TRBV11-2
CDR3: CASSLLAGGQADTQYF
DNA: TGTGCCAGCAGCTTACTAGCGGGAGGGCAGGCAGATACGCAGTATTTT

size: few
D: TRBD2
J: TRBJ2-6
V: TRBV19
CDR3: CASSIEGLAVEPSGANVLTF
DNA: TGTGCCAGTAGTATAGAAGGGCTAGCGGTCGAGCCCTCTGGGGCCAACGTCCTGACTTTC

size: -
D: -
J: TRBJ2-7
V: TRBV2
CDR3: CASLLYEQYF
DNA: TGTGCCAGCTTGTTGTACGAGCAGTACTTC

size: few
D: -
J: TRBJ2-5
V: TRBV5-1
CDR3: CASSLGTTISETQYF
DNA: TGCGCCAGCAGCTTGGGCACAACTATATCGGAGACCCAGTACTTC

size: many
D: TRBD2
J: TRBJ2-1
V: TRBV11-2
CDR3: CASSYGLAGENEQFF
DNA: TGTGCCAGCAGCTACGGACTAGCGGGGGAAAATGAGCAGTTCTTC

size: -
D: -
J: TRBJ2-3
V: TRBV7-9
CDR3: CASRLSGTDTQYF
DNA: TGTGCCAGCAGATTGAGCGGCACAGATACGCAGTATTTT

size: few
D: TRBD2
J: TRBJ2-1
V: TRBV7-8
CDR3: CASSLSLAGVGEQFF
DNA: TGTGCCAGCAGCTTGAGTCTAGCGGGAGTGGGTGAGCAGTTCTTC

size: medium-sized
D: -
J: TRBJ1-3
V: TRBV9
CDR3: CASSWGRGPDVRTGNTIYF
DNA: TGTGCCAGCAGTTGGGGTCGGGGGCCCGACGTTAGGACTGGAAACACCATATATTTT

size: -
D: -
J: TRBJ2-2
V: TRBV19
CDR3: CASSIEGPGGTNTGELFF
DNA: TGTGCCAGTAGTATAGAAGGTCCAGGGGGGACGAACACCGGGGAGCTGTTTTTT

size: few
D: -
J: TRBJ1-2
V: TRBV9
CDR3: CASSGLGGGDRGYTF
DNA: TGTGCCAGCAGCGGCCTTGGGGGAGGCGATCGTGGCTACACCTTC

size: many
D: TRBD2
J: TRBJ2-1
V: TRBV7-9
CDR3: CASSFSSGGTNEQFF
DNA: TGTGCCAGCAGCTTCTCTAGCGGGGGGACTAATGAGCAGTTCTTC

size: -
D: -
J: TRBJ2-7
V: TRBV7-9
CDR3: CASSLLGGYEQYF
DNA: TGTGCCAGCAGCTTATTAGGGGGCTACGAGCAGTACTTC

size: many
D: TRBD1
J: TRBJ2-3
V: TRBV7-9
CDR3: CASNRGADTQYF
DNA: TGTGCCAGCAACAGGGGAGCAGATACGCAGTATTTT

size: many
D: TRBD1
J: TRBJ1-5
V: TRBV12-3/TRBV12-4
CDR3: CASSIRQGGGRQPQHF
DNA: TGTGCCAGCAGTATTCGACAGGGAGGGGGGCGTCAGCCCCAGCATTTT

size: few
D: -
J: TRBJ1-5
V: TRBV3-1
CDR3: CASSQDADQPQHF
DNA: TGTGCCAGCAGCCAAGACGCTGACCAGCCCCAGCATTTT

size: many
D: TRBD1
J: TRBJ1-5
V: TRBV2
CDR3: CASSPKRTGGIRYSNQPQHF
DNA: TGTGCCAGCTCGCCTAAGCGGACAGGGGGGATCAGGTATAGCAATCAGCCCCAGCATTTT

size: few
D: TRBD1
J: TRBJ1-2
V: TRBV15
CDR3: CATSRGTGGNYGYTF
DNA: TGTGCCACCAGCAGAGGGACAGGGGGAAACTATGGCTACACCTTC

size: many
D: TRBD2
J: TRBJ2-1
V: TRBV7-3
CDR3: CASSLMVGRSQFF
DNA: TGTGCCAGCAGCTTAATGGTCGGGAGGTCCCAGTTCTTC

size: many
D: -
J: TRBJ2-7
V: TRBV5-6
CDR3: CASSRREGLYEQYF
DNA: TGTGCCAGCAGCCGGAGAGAGGGACTCTACGAGCAGTACTTC

size: few
D: -
J: TRBJ2-3
V: TRBV3-1
CDR3: CASSPQGTTTDTQYF
DNA: TGTGCCAGCAGCCCACAGGGTACCACCACAGATACGCAGTATTTT

size: few
D: TRBD1
J: TRBJ1-3
V: TRBV5-1
CDR3: CASSSTGAGNTIYF
DNA: TGCGCCAGCAGCTCAACAGGGGCCGGAAACACCATATATTTT

size: -
D: -
J: TRBJ2-7
V: TRBV9
CDR3: CASSLRTGYEQYF
DNA: TGTGCCAGCAGCCTTCGGACGGGCTACGAGCAGTACTTC

size: -
D: -
J: TRBJ1-2
V: TRBV24-1
CDR3: CATMGEADGYTF
DNA: TGTGCCACCATGGGGGAGGCGGATGGCTACACCTTC

size: many
D: TRBD1
J: TRBJ1-5
V: TRBV29-1
CDR3: CSVLTTGIGGNQPQHF
DNA: TGCAGCGTCTTAACGACAGGGATAGGAGGCAATCAGCCCCAGCATTTT

size: many
D: -
J: TRBJ2-3
V: TRBV28
CDR3: CASSPGLSPADTQYF
DNA: TGTGCCAGCAGTCCGGGACTCTCCCCGGCAGATACGCAGTATTTT

size: many
D: -
J: TRBJ2-4
V: TRBV5-1
CDR3: CASSPGWDWNF
DNA: TGCGCCAGCAGCCCTGGCTGGGATTGGAACTTC

size: many
D: -
J: TRBJ2-7
V: TRBV28
CDR3: CASSPDRYEQYF
DNA: TGTGCCAGCAGTCCTGACAGATACGAGCAGTACTTC

size: -
D: -
J: TRBJ1-5
V: TRBV27
CDR3: CASTLTAGQPQHF
DNA: TGTGCCAGCACTTTGACTGCCGGTCAGCCCCAGCATTTT

size: -
D: TRBD1
J: TRBJ1-6
V: TRBV14
CDR3: CASSAYRDRNSPLHF
DNA: TGTGCCAGCAGCGCTTACCGGGACAGAAATTCACCCCTCCACTTT

size: -
D: -
J: TRBJ2-7
V: TRBV10-1
CDR3: CASRPFSSSYEQYF
DNA: TGCGCCAGCAGACCCTTCTCCAGCTCCTACGAGCAGTACTTC

size: many
D: -
J: TRBJ1-3
V: TRBV5-5
CDR3: CASSSSGRNTIYF
DNA: TGTGCCAGCAGCTCCTCAGGGCGGAACACCATATATTTT

size: few
D: TRBD2
J: TRBJ2-1
V: TRBV4-2
CDR3: CASSQEALADLYNEQFF
DNA: TGTGCCAGCAGCCAAGAGGCACTAGCGGACCTTTACAATGAGCAGTTCTTC

size: many
D: TRBD1
J: TRBJ1-2
V: TRBV3-1
CDR3: CASSQVEGQGDGYTF
DNA: TGTGCCAGCAGCCAAGTCGAGGGACAGGGCGATGGCTACACCTTC

size: few
D: -
J: TRBJ2-7
V: TRBV5-6
CDR3: CASSSSPGAYEQYF
DNA: TGTGCCAGCAGCTCTTCGCCGGGGGCCTACGAGCAGTACTTC

size: many
D: TRBD2
J: TRBJ2-7
V: TRBV27
CDR3: CASSRTLLAGGVYEQYF
DNA: TGTGCCAGCAGCCGTACCTTACTAGCGGGAGGAGTCTACGAGCAGTACTTC

size: medium-sized
D: -
J: TRBJ1-2
V: TRBV4-1
CDR3: CASSPPTDTYGYTF
DNA: TGCGCCAGCAGCCCACCAACCGACACGTATGGCTACACCTTC

size: few
D: -
J: TRBJ1-5
V: TRBV28
CDR3: CASSFLQGYGQPQHF
DNA: TGTGCCAGCAGTTTCTTACAGGGTTATGGTCAGCCCCAGCATTTT